The 24 T cell receptor beta chains below come from one sample, sequenced in a study of cytomegalovirus exposure and HLA in healthy donors. A multiplex PCR was run with 60 Vbeta primers and 13 Jbeta primers. Data came from immunoSEQ multiplex PCR; TCRdb stores just in-frame clones and leaves some out. The sample shows some 180,000 clones, about 9% of them seen only once. The sequencing sample was made of PBMCs. These TCRs come from a woman in her 30s in good health and CMV-seropositive.

V is TRBV5-4 and J is TRBJ1-2, with D possibly being TRBD1 (6 bases). V lost 0 bases, J lost 8 bases, and 17 bases lay in between. CDR1 and CDR2 from the germline V gene are SGHNT and YYREEE (reference sequence). The CDR3 is 15 amino acids. CDR3 in amino acids: CASSLGTARTPGYTF. The CDR3 nucleotides are TGTGCCAGCAGCTTGGGGACAGCAAGGACCCCCGGCTACACCTTC.

This clone was detected a few times. The chain couples TRBV2 to TRBJ2-7; 12 positions match TRBD2. The better agreement between TRBJ2-1 and the DNA end casts doubt on the J call. The germline CDR1 and CDR2 sequences are SNHLY and FYNNEI. CDR3 length: 15 residues. CDR3 amino acids: CASKGTSGPSVEQFF. For the CDR3, the DNA is TGTGCCAGCAAGGGGACTAGCGGGCCCTCCGTTGAGCAGTTCTTC.

This clone was picked up a small number of times. The rearrangement links TRBV6-5 to TRBJ1-2; D unclear. This CDR3 has 15 amino acids. Per the germline V gene, CDR1 is MNHEY and CDR2 is SVGAGI. V lost 6 bases and J lost 0, with 14 bases in between. The CDR3 loop reads CASSNGRLTNYGYTF. The CDR3 DNA reads TGTGCCAGCAGCAACGGGAGGTTAACTAACTATGGCTACACCTTC.

This clone was counted only a few times. The chain has TRBV5-1 and TRBJ2-7, with 8 bases identical to TRBD2. CDR3 length equals 16 residues. Germline values: CDR1 SGHRS, CDR2 YFSETQ. After removal of 4 bases from V and 2 bases from J, the junction contained 11 bases not matched to a gene. The CDR3 spells CASSRGGGGRTYEQYF. DNA of the CDR3: TGCGCCAGCAGCCGTGGGGGGGGCGGGAGGACCTACGAGCAGTACTTC.

The genes are TRBV19 and TRBJ2-7; 13 positions agree with TRBD2. Trimming took 1 base from V and 3 from J; bases not matched to a gene: 9. This CDR3 is built from 18 residues. In germline, CDR1 is LNHDA, CDR2 SQIVND (reference sequence). CDR3 protein: CASSIARLAGGRRYEQYF. As DNA, the CDR3 is TGTGCCAGTAGTATAGCCCGACTAGCGGGAGGCCGACGCTACGAGCAGTACTTC.

The rearrangement links TRBV4-1 to TRBJ2-2; 8 bases agree with TRBD1. The germline V gene has CDR1 MGHRA and CDR2 YSYEKL. CDR3 length: 16 amino acids. J lost 0 bases, V lost 1 base, and 1 base had no gene match. The CDR3 DNA reads TGCGCCAGCAGCCAAGCAGGGGGCGCGAACACCGGGGAGCTGTTTTTT. It specifies CASSQAGGANTGELFF.

This clone appeared a few times. The chain joins TRBV19 to TRBJ2-7; TRBD1 aligns across 8 bases. The CDR3 has 15 amino acids. Germline V gives CDR1 LNHDA, CDR2 SQIVND (reference sequence). V lost 6 bases to trimming and J lost 6 bases; unmatched junction nucleotides: 13. This CDR3 reads CASRASDRGEGEQYF. The CDR3 DNA reads as TGTGCCAGTAGGGCGTCCGACAGGGGCGAAGGCGAGCAGTACTTC.

This clone has a handful of counts. This chain uses TRBV5-6 with TRBJ1-3; D remains ambiguous. CDR3 length equals 13 residues. The germline V gene encodes CDR1 SGHDT and CDR2 YYEEEE. Trimming removed 4 bases from V and 0 bases from J, with 5 bases in between. The CDR3 nucleotides are TGTGCCAGCAGCCCAGGCTCTGGAAACACCATATATTTT. This sequence encodes CASSPGSGNTIYF.

This rearrangement joins TRBV5-6 to TRBJ2-2; unclear D gene. This CDR3 is built from 17 residues. The V end lost 4 bases, the J end lost 0 bases, and 16 bases lay between the germline ends. CDR1 is SGHDT and CDR2 is YYEEEE in the germline V gene. The CDR3 sequence is CASSPTPRITNTGELFF. DNA for the CDR3: TGTGCCAGCAGCCCCACACCACGTATAACGAACACCGGGGAGCTGTTTTTT.

This clone was found a few times. V gene TRBV7-3 combines with J gene TRBJ2-5; TRBD2 matches at 10 bases. The junction had 8 bases not matched to a gene; V was cut back by 5 bases and J by 5 bases. This CDR3 comprises 15 residues. The V gene's germline CDR1 is SGHTA and CDR2 FQGTGA. The CDR3 loop reads CASSSFGGLAETQYF. The CDR3 DNA sequence: TGTGCCAGCAGCAGCTTTGGGGGACTAGCGGAGACCCAGTACTTC.

This rearrangement joins TRBV4-1 to TRBJ2-5; 7 bases fit TRBD2. V dropped 0 bases and J dropped 3; count of bases not matched to a gene: 1. The CDR3 sequence is 14 residues long. Germline V lookup: CDR1 MGHRA, CDR2 YSYEKL. CDR3 sequence reads: CASSQDRGEETQYF. As DNA, the CDR3 is TGCGCCAGCAGCCAAGACCGGGGGGAAGAGACCCAGTACTTC.

This clone was picked up a small number of times. V usage is TRBV11-2 and J usage is TRBJ1-1; 8 bases line up with TRBD1. The CDR3 contains 15 residues. The germline V gene encodes CDR1 SGHAT and CDR2 FQNNGV. V was clipped by 4 bases and J by 2 bases; unmatched bases: 6. Here the CDR3 reads CASSSRTGGNTEAFF. DNA for the CDR3: TGTGCCAGCAGCTCCCGTACAGGGGGAAACACTGAAGCTTTCTTT.

The rearrangement joins TRBV30 to TRBJ2-7; 9 bases are a match to TRBD1. J lost 3 bases, V lost 4 bases, and 7 bases had no gene match. The CDR3 runs 14 residues. Germline values: CDR1 GTSNPN, CDR2 SVGIG (reference sequence). CDR3 sequence reads: CAWIRTGAGYEQYF. The CDR3 bases are TGTGCCTGGATTCGGACAGGGGCGGGCTACGAGCAGTACTTC. The full variable domain, in which reference TRBV30 and TRBJ2-7 provide the parts outside the CDR3, is SQTIHQWPATLVQPVGSPLSLECTVEGTSNPNLYWYRQAAGRGLQLLFYSVGIGQISSEVPQNLSASRPQDRQFILSSKKLLLSDSGFYLCAWIRTGAGYEQYFGPGTRLTVT.

Comment on this clone: The junction and the germline gene differ at one end; a read error may be behind it. The chain joins TRBV10-1 to TRBJ2-7; no reliable D call. The CDR3 runs 13 residues. CDR1 is WNHNN and CDR2 is SYGVQD in the germline V gene (reference sequence). CDR3 amino acids: CASSGSGRLEQYF. For the CDR3, the DNA is TGCGCCAGCAGTGGGTCGGGTCGACTCGAGCAGTATTTC.

The sample holds a few counts of this clone. The chain recombines TRBV19 with TRBJ1-3; 12 bases map to TRBD1. The CDR3 sequence is 15 residues long. V was pared by 5 bases and J by 8 bases, with 7 bases of the junction left unmatched. Germline CDR1 is LNHDA and CDR2 is SQIVND (reference sequence). The CDR3 coding sequence is TGTGCCAGTAGTCTAGGGACAGGGGGCAGGGACACCATATATTTT. Its protein product is CASSLGTGGRDTIYF.

This clone was seen a few times. V usage is TRBV5-1 and J usage is TRBJ1-5; tentatively, D is TRBD1 (6 bases). This CDR3 comprises 16 residues. In germline, CDR1 is SGHRS, CDR2 YFSETQ. V was pared by 5 bases and J by 5 bases, with 20 bases between. CDR3 sequence: CASSRLRQAGDQPQHF. The DNA of the CDR3 is TGCGCCAGCAGTCGCCTCAGACAGGCCGGGGATCAGCCCCAGCATTTT.

This chain joins TRBV29-1 and TRBJ2-5; 12 bases line up with TRBD2. Germline V CDR1 and CDR2: SQVTM, ANQGSEA. The CDR3 runs 20 residues. The V segment lost 0 bases and the J segment 3 bases; nucleotides outside the gene matches: 17. CDR3 in amino acids: CSVEDLVRGGLAGKEETQYF. The CDR3 DNA follows: TGCAGCGTTGAAGATCTAGTCAGGGGTGGACTAGCGGGAAAGGAAGAGACCCAGTACTTC.

The rearrangement uses TRBV5-1 and TRBJ1-4; a weak D match, TRBD1 (6 bases). V lost 2 bases, J lost 5 bases, and 13 bases lay in between. There are 15 residues in the CDR3. Per germline, CDR1 SGHRS and CDR2 YFSETQ. CDR3 bases: TGCGCCAGCAGCTTAGTCAGGGGAGGGAATGAAAAACTGTTTTTT. Protein: CASSLVRGGNEKLFF.

The rearrangement joins TRBV27 to TRBJ2-5; perhaps TRBD2 as D (6 bases). Germline V lookup: CDR1 MNHEY, CDR2 SMNVEV (reference sequence). V dropped 1 base and J dropped 7 bases, with 16 bases sitting between them. CDR3 size: 15 residues. The DNA for the CDR3 is TGTGCCAGCAGTTTATTCCCTAGCGCACGAGGGACCCAGTACTTC. Translated, it gives CASSLFPSARGTQYF.

In its sample, this clone was seen a few times. This chain connects TRBV7-9 to TRBJ2-7; 13 positions match TRBD2. Germline CDR1 SEHNR, CDR2 FQNEAQ (reference sequence). The ends lost 2 bases at V and 2 bases at J; junction bases unmatched: 9. This CDR3 region has 18 residues. The CDR3 nucleotides read TGTGCCAGCAGCTTACTTATCCACGGGACTAGCGGGACCTACGAGCAGTACTTC. Amino acids: CASSLLIHGTSGTYEQYF.

In its sample, this clone was seen a few times. The chain combines TRBV7-9 with TRBJ2-7; 10 bases map to TRBD2. With V trimmed by 4 bases and J by 3 bases, 6 bases remained unmatched. The V gene's germline CDR1 is SEHNR and CDR2 FQNEAQ (reference sequence). There are 15 residues in the CDR3. As DNA, the CDR3 is TGTGCCAGCAGCTCGGCTAGCGGGAGAATCTACGAGCAGTACTTC. It is translated as CASSSASGRIYEQYF.

This clone was seen only a few times. The rearrangement links TRBV4-1 to TRBJ2-7, with 12 bases matching TRBD2. Looked up from germline, CDR1 is MGHRA and CDR2 is YSYEKL. V lost 2 bases, J lost 0 bases, and 5 bases stayed unmatched. The CDR3 runs 17 residues. The CDR3 region has the DNA TGCGCCAGCAGCCAATTAGGACTAGCGGGAAGCTCCTACGAGCAGTACTTC. Translated: CASSQLGLAGSSYEQYF.

The chain uses TRBV2 and TRBJ2-7; 13 bases map to TRBD2. CDR3 length: 17 amino acids. After removal of 9 bases from V and 2 bases from J, the junction contained 13 bases not matched to a gene. The V gene's germline CDR1 is SNHLY and CDR2 FYNNEI. CDR3 residues: CASLIPGTSGTTYEQYF. Written as DNA, the CDR3 is TGTGCCAGTTTAATACCTGGGACTAGCGGGACTACCTACGAGCAGTACTTC.

This chain uses TRBV29-1 with TRBJ2-7; 9 bases match TRBD1. The CDR3 sequence is 13 residues long. Germline V gene data show CDR1 as SQVTM and CDR2 as ANQGSEA. V trimming: 3 bases; J trimming: 5 bases; junction bases outside the gene matches: 5. CDR3 protein: CSVDTGQGNEQYF. In nucleotides, the CDR3 is TGCAGCGTTGATACGGGACAGGGAAACGAGCAGTACTTC.